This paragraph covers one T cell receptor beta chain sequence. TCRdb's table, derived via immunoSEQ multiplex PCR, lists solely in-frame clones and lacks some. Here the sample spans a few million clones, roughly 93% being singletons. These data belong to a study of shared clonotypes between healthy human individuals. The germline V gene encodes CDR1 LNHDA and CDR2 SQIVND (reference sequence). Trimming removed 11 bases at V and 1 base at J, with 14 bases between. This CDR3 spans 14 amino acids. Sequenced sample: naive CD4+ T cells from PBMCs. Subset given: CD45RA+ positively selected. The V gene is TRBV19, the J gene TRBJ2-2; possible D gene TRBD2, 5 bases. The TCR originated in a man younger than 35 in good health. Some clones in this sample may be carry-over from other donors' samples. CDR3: CASKGSGNTGELFF. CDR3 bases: TGTGCCTCAAAGGGCAGCGGGAACACCGGGGAGCTGTTTTTT.